This TCR beta chain emerged from a study of blood T cell repertoires in COVID-19. Study background: The study drew acute and convalescent COVID-19 samples from the United States, Italy and Spain. PBMCs, B-cell-depleted T cells, or T cells were the source of the cDNA or gDNA that made up the material.

Per the study methods: The assay estimated nucleated cells by amplifying reference gene primers. Generated by immunoSEQ multiplex PCR, the TCRdb table keeps only in-frame clones and is missing some. V and J calls plus clone size are reproduced from that table; the DNA served to infer D and trimming. The data show 45,000 to 65,000 clones, with roughly 83% seen just once and roughly 10% held by the top ten. Followed over time, Seattle patients had been enrolled while infection was active. This CDR3 has 13 residues. Trimming cost V 0 bases and J 4 bases, with 4 bases left between them. Germline V gives CDR1 LGHDT, CDR2 YNNKEL (reference sequence).

Sample: peripheral blood. The source of this sequence is a man aged 30 to 45 with COVID-19, enrolled during active disease. The V and J genes are TRBV3-1 (or the pseudogene TRBV3-2) and TRBJ1-5; D unresolved. The CDR3 coding sequence is TGTGCCAGCAGCCAAGACGGTAATCAGCCCCAGCATTTT. Translating it yields CASSQDGNQPQHF.